The 4 T cell receptor beta chains in this list originate from one sample, sequenced in a study of cytomegalovirus exposure and HLA in healthy donors. The study ran its PCR with 60 Vbeta and 13 Jbeta primers. TCRdb's copy holds only in-frame clones and misses some; the assay was immunoSEQ multiplex PCR. The data contain some 110,000 clones, over 70% of them singletons. Input material: PBMCs. The receptor set was obtained from a young woman in good health and CMV-seronegative.

CDR3 region: CASSDPGKNEKLFF. DNA for the CDR3: TGCGCCAGCAGTGATCCGGGGAAAAATGAAAAACTGTTTTTT. The chain carries TRBV10-1 and TRBJ1-4, with D unclear. Germline V gene data show CDR1 as WNHNN and CDR2 as SYGVQD (reference sequence). This CDR3 is 14 amino acids long. Deletions cut 3 bases from V and 5 bases from J, with 10 bases between.

The CDR3 DNA reads as TGTGCCAGCAGTTTAATCACTCCCGGACTCCCAATTGAAGCTTTCTTT. This sequence encodes CASSLITPGLPIEAFF. V and J are TRBV28 and TRBJ1-1; D gene ambiguous. Germline V gene lookup returns CDR1 MDHEN and CDR2 SYDVKM. This CDR3 has 16 residues. Trimming removed 2 bases at V and 7 bases at J, with 20 bases between.

The chain employs TRBV10-3 and TRBJ1-1; D is unclear. Trimming stripped 6 bases from V and 0 bases from J, with 8 bases between. The CDR3 consists of 13 residues. Germline CDR1 reads ENHRY; CDR2 reads SYGVKD. Here the CDR3 DNA reads TGTGCCATCAGGAAAACTATGAACACTGAAGCTTTCTTT. Protein sequence: CAIRKTMNTEAFF.

The gene calls are TRBV9 and TRBJ1-4; D is perhaps TRBD1 (5 bases). Germline V gene lookup returns CDR1 SGDLS and CDR2 YYNGEE. The ends were cut back, 3 bases at V and 8 bases at J, with 11 bases in the middle. The CDR3 covers 13 residues. The CDR3 reads CASSEGNREKLFF. The CDR3 DNA sequence: TGTGCCAGCAGCGAGGGGAATCGGGAAAAACTGTTTTTT.